This entry features one T cell receptor beta chain sequence. Its antigen is as yet unknown. The junction differs from germline at one of its ends, possibly a read error. RNA fractions of 10%, 30% or 50% and about 19,000 to 1,100,000 sorted cells were the source of naive CD8 libraries. The V gene's germline CDR1 is LGHDT and CDR2 YNNKEL (reference sequence). The CDR3 loop spans 16 amino acids. The data originate from a study of molecular identifiers for immune sequencing clone quantification. Study-level background: Within a replicate experiment, RNA obtained from either roughly 20,000 or 100,000 naive CD8 cells was divided into five aliquots, and four of those aliquots were then sequenced. Findings and caveats of the study: Clones above 20 RNA copies held over 98% of effector molecules, under 1% in naive cells.

From the PCR reads, TCRdb called clonotypes with MiXCR, one entry per CDR3 protein. The repertoire holds fewer than 350,000 distinct CDR3 sequences, around a fifth seen once, with roughly 0.8% in the top ten. Sequencing was done on a sample of naive CD8+ T cells from blood, with Jurkat cell RNA spiked in. Subset indicated: FACS-sorted CD8+CD4-CCR7+CD45RA+ naive T cells. This TCR was recovered from a human donor in good health. Some libraries in this study had Jurkat cell RNA spiked in. This chain uses TRBV3-1 with TRBJ2-7, with 13 bases lining up with TRBD2. The CDR3 is CASSPTGLAGEYERYF. For the CDR3, the DNA is TGTGCCAGCAGCCCAACAGGACTAGCGGGAGAATACGAGCGGTACTTC.